Below, 28 T cell receptor beta chains from the same sample are listed, as sequenced in a study of CD8+CD57+ T cells in acquired aplastic anemia. Selection for sequencing was limited to patients who had shown CD8+CD57+ cell expansion by flow cytometry. CDR3 and TCR beta VDJ profiling relied on genomic DNA as the template. One entry per CDR3 protein results from TCRdb running MiXCR on the reads. Counted here are 260,000 or so distinct CDR3 sequences, about 80% occurring once; the ten biggest clones make up roughly two fifths. Material for sequencing was sorted CD4+, CD8+, or CD8+CD57+ T cells (not recorded which) from PBMCs. These receptors came from a human donor with aplastic anemia.

The chain links TRBV5-4 to TRBJ2-7, with 7 nucleotides matching TRBD1. The ends lost 4 bases at V and 1 base at J; junction bases unmatched: 17. Germline V gene lookup returns CDR1 SGHNT and CDR2 YYREEE (reference sequence). The CDR3 sequence is 18 residues long. The CDR3 nucleotides read TGTGCCAGCAGCAGGGGTCCAGACGGGACAGCCCTTTCCTACGAGCAGTACGTC. This gives the protein CASSRGPDGTALSYEQYV.

The chain combines TRBV15 with TRBJ2-6; perhaps TRBD2 as D (6 bases). CDR1 is LNHNV and CDR2 is YYDKDF in the germline V gene (reference sequence). This CDR3 comprises 15 residues. The ends were cut back, 0 bases at V and 15 bases at J, with 18 bases in the middle. CDR3 sequence: CATSRDHSSADALTF. CDR3 nucleotide sequence: TGTGCCACCAGCAGAGATCACTCTAGCGCCGACGCCCTGACTTTC.

This clonotype was observed a single time. One end of the junction is discordant with germline, which a read error may explain. The chain combines TRBV5-6 with TRBJ2-3; 9 nucleotides align to TRBD2. The CDR3 runs to 13 residues. CDR1 and CDR2 (germline): SGHDT, YYEEEE. CDR3 protein: CASGHAGGGTHHF. The CDR3 bases are TGTGCCAGCGGACACGCGGGGGGGGGTACGCACCATTTT.

This clonotype showed up just once. The chain combines TRBV7-9 with TRBJ2-3; D not resolved. V lost 5 bases and J 8 bases, leaving 17 bases between the germline ends. Germline V gives CDR1 SEHNR, CDR2 FQNEAQ (reference sequence). The CDR3 totals 14 residues. CDR3 in DNA: TGTGCCAGCAGCGTATCGGGCGGTCCCGGTACGCAGTATTTT. Its translation is CASSVSGGPGTQYF.

The chain employs TRBV7-8 and TRBJ2-1; 9 bases map to TRBD2. The junction had 15 bases not matched to a gene; V was cut back by 3 bases and J by 12 bases. The CDR3 contains 16 residues. The germline gives CDR1 SGHVS, CDR2 FQNEAQ. CDR3 in amino acids: CASSFQTSGGSLSQFF. CDR3 sequence (DNA): TGTGCCAGCAGCTTTCAAACAAGCGGGGGGAGCCTTTCGCAGTTCTTC.

J is TRBJ2-5 and V is TRBV7-2; no definite D call. V was trimmed by 3 bases and J by 1 base, leaving 9 bases between them. Germline CDR1 SGHTA, CDR2 FQGNSA. CDR3 length: 14 amino acids. The CDR3 bases are TGTGCCAGCAGCTTGGCAGCGTCCCAAGAGACCCAGTACTTC. Its protein product is CASSLAASQETQYF.

A remark on this clonotype: At one end, the junction sequence differs from germline, possibly due to a read error. The V call is TRBV7-9, the J call TRBJ2-5; D is perhaps TRBD2 (6 bases). The CDR3 consists of 16 residues. Germline CDR1 SEHNR, CDR2 FQNEAQ (reference sequence). The CDR3 here is CASTHLRDAAQETQHF. DNA for the CDR3: TGTGCCAGCACCCACCTGCGGGACGCGGCTCAAGAGACCCAGCACTTC. The whole variable domain, filled in from reference TRBV7-9 and TRBJ2-5, reads DTGVSQNPRHKITKRGQNVTFRCDPISEHNRLYWYRQTLGQGPEFLTYFQNEAQLEKSRLLSDRFSAERPKGSFSTLEIQRTEQGDSAMYLCASTHLRDAAQETQHFGPGTRLLVL.

As for this clonotype: A read error may produce the germline difference seen at one junction end. The CDR3 sequence is CASSEGSGEQIDEKLFF. In nucleotides, the CDR3 is TGTGCCAGCAGTGAGGGTTCCGGAGAACAAATTGATGAAAAGCTGTTTTTT. The gene calls are TRBV2 and TRBJ1-4; D gene unclear. The CDR3 covers 17 residues. Germline CDR1 reads SNHLY; CDR2 reads FYNNEI. The full variable domain, in which reference TRBV2 and TRBJ1-4 provide the parts outside the CDR3, is EPEVTQTPSHQVTQMGQEVILRCVPISNHLYFYWYRQILGQKVEFLVSFYNNEISEKSEIFDDQFSVERPDGSNFTLKIRSTKLEDSAMYFCASSEGSGEQIDEKLFFGSGTQLSVL.

The chain links TRBV2 to TRBJ2-5; 9 bases are shared with TRBD2. Losses at the gene ends were 11 bases for V and 5 bases for J; bases not matched to a gene: 6. Germline V gene lookup returns CDR1 SNHLY and CDR2 FYNNEI. This CDR3 comprises 12 residues. CDR3 sequence: CAGGGAGETQYF. The CDR3 nucleotides are TGTGCCGGCGGGGGGGCTGGCGAGACCCAGTACTTC.

A word on this clonotype: The junction departs from germline at one end; a sequencing error may be responsible. V is TRBV19 and J is TRBJ2-5, with D perhaps given as TRBD1 or TRBD2 (5 bases each). The CDR3 has 14 amino acids. CDR1 is LNHDA, CDR2 SQIVND, per germline (reference sequence). In DNA, the CDR3 is TGTGCCAGCAGCTTAGCGAGGGGTCCAGGTAAGCAGTATTTC. Protein: CASSLARGPGKQYF.

The chain carries TRBV5-4 and TRBJ2-1; 8 bases are a match to TRBD2. V lost 2 bases and J lost 8; bases outside the gene matches: 12. This CDR3 comprises 16 residues. Germline V gene lookup returns CDR1 SGHNT and CDR2 YYREEE (reference sequence). CDR3 region: CASSFGPRGGSDEQFF. For the CDR3, the DNA is TGTGCCAGCAGCTTTGGACCCCGCGGGGGGAGCGATGAGCAGTTCTTC. The variable domain in full, completed from reference TRBV5-4 and TRBJ2-1, reads ETGVTQSPTHLIKTRGQQVTLRCSSQSGHNTVSWYQQALGQGPQFIFQYYREEENGRGNFPPRFSGLQFPNYSSELNVNALELDDSALYLCASSFGPRGGSDEQFFGPGTRLTVL.

Points on this clonotype: Because it lacks the conserved phenylalanine or tryptophan at the end, this CDR3 is likely a read error. No DNA is shown, since the ends of the CDR3 on it are uncertain; the CDR3 is the one TCRdb lists. The chain employs TRBV9 and TRBJ1-1. The CDR3 extends over 11 residues, inclusive of both ends. From germline, CDR1 is SGDLS and CDR2 YYNGEE. The CDR3 spells CASTVDTDALY.

As concerns this clonotype: Its ends do not fully match the called genes, so a read error is possible. The J gene is TRBJ1-2, the V gene TRBV2; the D is unclear. Matching the DNA end better, TRBJ2-3 makes the J call doubtful. The CDR3 extends over 13 amino acids. Germline CDR1 is SNHLY and CDR2 is FYNNEI. The CDR3 coding sequence is TGTGCCAGCAGGCACGGCCTCGCAGATGCGCAGTATTTT. Encoded protein: CASRHGLADAQYF.

This clonotype was observed at least ten times. CDR3 residues: CASSHKAGGPDSPLHF. DNA of the CDR3: TGTGCCAGCAGCCATAAAGCAGGGGGCCCCGACTCACCCCTCCACTTT. The chain carries TRBV3-1 and TRBJ1-6; 8 bases align to TRBD1. Germline V lookup: CDR1 LGHDT, CDR2 YNNKEL (reference sequence). The CDR3 covers 16 residues. With V trimmed by 3 bases and J by 10 bases, 11 bases remained unmatched.

J is TRBJ2-2 and V is TRBV7-9, with TRBD1 as a possible D gene (6 bases). Germline CDR1 is SEHNR and CDR2 is FQNEAQ (reference sequence). Trimming stripped 5 bases from V and 3 bases from J, with 10 bases between. There are 14 residues in the CDR3. DNA of the CDR3: TGTGCCAGCAGCGGGACAACTTACACCGGGGAGCTGTTTTTT. Translating it yields CASSGTTYTGELFF.

This clonotype was recorded once. The chain has TRBV11-2 and TRBJ2-1, with 8 bases that match TRBD2. Germline values: CDR1 SGHAT, CDR2 FQNNGV. V dropped 1 base and J dropped 0; count of bases not matched to a gene: 11. This CDR3 spans 19 amino acids. As DNA, the CDR3 is TGTGCCAGCAGCTTAGGGTTAGCGGGGAGGAGAAGCTCCTACAATGAGCAGTTCTTC. Translating it yields CASSLGLAGRRSSYNEQFF.

V is TRBV7-9 and J is TRBJ2-1, with D maybe TRBD1 (6 bases). From germline, CDR1 is SEHNR and CDR2 FQNEAQ (reference sequence). V lost 3 bases, J lost 12 bases, and 24 bases lay in between. The CDR3 is made up of 16 amino acids. In nucleotides, the CDR3 is TGTGCCAGCAGCTTTAAGGACAGACGGTTTAAAGAGACGCAGTTCTTC. Translating gives CASSFKDRRFKETQFF.

The J gene is TRBJ2-1, the V gene TRBV2, with D possibly being TRBD1 (5 bases). The CDR3 consists of 13 residues. Between the trimmed V and J ends, which lost 4 bases and 14 bases, there was a span of 18 bases. CDR1 and CDR2 from the germline V gene are SNHLY and FYNNEI. The CDR3: CASSVGGILDKFF. The CDR3 bases are TGTGCCAGCAGTGTTGGTGGGATCCTGGACAAGTTCTTC. The full variable domain, rest sourced from reference TRBV2 and TRBJ2-1, is EPEVTQTPSHQVTQMGQEVILRCVPISNHLYFYWYRQILGQKVEFLVSFYNNEISEKSEIFDDQFSVERPDGSNFTLKIRSTKLEDSAMYFCASSVGGILDKFFGPGTRLTVL.

This clonotype was observed once. Lacking the conserved final phenylalanine or tryptophan, this CDR3 likely reflects a read error. Because the CDR3's place on the DNA is in doubt, the DNA is left out and the CDR3 is given as listed by TCRdb. The chain joins TRBV7-9 to TRBJ2-3; the table assigns TRBD2, which was not confirmed against the DNA. Looked up from germline, CDR1 is SEHNR and CDR2 is FQNEAQ (reference sequence). The CDR3 has 12 amino acids, counting both end residues. CDR3 in amino acids: CASSFRRSGTVD.

This clonotype was detected only a few times. V usage is TRBV25-1 and J usage is TRBJ1-6; TRBD1 might be the D (5 bases). Looked up from germline, CDR1 is MGHDK and CDR2 is SYGVNS. The CDR3 consists of 14 residues. Trimming removed 3 bases from V and 9 bases from J, with 12 bases in between. CDR3 nucleotide sequence: TGTGCCAGCAGTGATGTATTTAGGGGTTCACCCCTCCACTTT. Encoded protein: CASSDVFRGSPLHF.

On this clonotype itself: One end of the junction does not line up with germline, which may come from a read error. This sequence joins TRBV7-2 and TRBJ1-2, with D uncertain. There are 15 residues in the CDR3. Germline V gene data show CDR1 as SGHTA and CDR2 as FQGNSA. In DNA form, the CDR3 reads TGTGCCAGCAGCTTTAAAGCAGACGGCGCATATGGCTCCACCTTC. This codes for CASSFKADGAYGSTF.

In regard to this clonotype: A junction boundary mismatches the germline segment, possibly from a read error. The chain carries TRBV7-9 and TRBJ2-1; D is uncertain. CDR3 length: 13 residues. Germline lookup yields CDR1 SEHNR and CDR2 FQNEAQ (reference sequence). CDR3 in amino acids: CASSLSPMNGQFF. CDR3 DNA: TGTGCTAGCAGCTTATCCCCGATGAATGGGCAGTTTTTC.

In the case of this clonotype: The CDR3 carries no conserved terminal phenylalanine or tryptophan, so it likely arises from a read error. It is unclear where the CDR3 begins or ends on the DNA, so no DNA is shown, and the CDR3 is as TCRdb lists it. The chain employs TRBV2 and TRBJ2-1; the table calls TRBD1, which could not be checked here. The CDR3 comprises 16 residues, both ends counted. Germline loops: CDR1 SNHLY, CDR2 FYNNEI. This CDR3 reads CASSLWVLRARDTAHR.

This clonotype was seen a single time. The chain joins TRBV10-3 to TRBJ2-7; D gene ambiguous. CDR1 and CDR2 from the germline V gene are ENHRY and SYGVKD. V lost 10 bases and J 7 bases, leaving 14 bases between the germline ends. The CDR3 loop spans 11 amino acids. Here the CDR3 reads CASTLGWEQYF. The CDR3 DNA reads as TGTGCCAGCACCCTAGGGTGGGAGCAGTACTTC.

As for this clonotype: One end of the junction does not line up with germline, which may come from a read error. This chain connects TRBV5-4 to TRBJ2-5; either TRBD1 or TRBD2 may fit D (5 bases each). This CDR3 contains 14 residues. The V gene's germline CDR1 is SGHNT and CDR2 YYREEE (reference sequence). The CDR3 protein is CATSGGADQETQYF. The DNA of the CDR3 is TGTGCCACCAGCGGTGGGGCAGACCAAGAGACCCAGTACTTC.

Comment on this clonotype: One end of the junction does not line up with germline, which may come from a read error. The chain employs TRBV7-3 and TRBJ2-3; no definite D call. Germline CDR1 is SGHTA and CDR2 is FQGTGA. This CDR3 has 14 residues. The CDR3 DNA sequence: TGTGCCAGCAGCTTTGAAAGAGGCCGCGATACGCACTATTTT. Translated, it gives CASSFERGRDTHYF.

A word on this clonotype: Here the CDR3 omits its conserved ending phenylalanine or tryptophan, so a read error is the likely source. The limits of the CDR3 on the DNA are not certain, so only TCRdb's listed CDR3 is given. This chain uses TRBV7-3 with TRBJ2-2; whether TRBD1, the table's D call, matches the DNA was not checked. The germline V gene has CDR1 SGHTA and CDR2 FQGTGA. The CDR3 is 12 residues long, ends included. The CDR3 here is CASSLDPGQAPL.

This clonotype was recorded at least ten times. At one boundary the junction diverges from the germline segment, which might be a read error. The CDR3 DNA sequence: TGTGCCAGCGGGGATGGGGGGACAGATGCGCAGTATTTT. It is translated as CASGDGGTDAQYF. This rearrangement joins TRBV2 to TRBJ2-3, with a tentative D call TRBD1 (7 bases). The CDR3 totals 13 residues. Germline values: CDR1 SNHLY, CDR2 FYNNEI.